Listed below are T cell receptor beta chains from one sample, sequenced in a study of CD8+ T cells in alopecia areata. Libraries were prepared by immunoSEQ multiplex PCR; TCRdb keeps only in-frame clonotypes and omits some of them. The sample lists 90,000 to 150,000 clones; 53% were seen once. The sequencing here drew on CD4+ T cells sorted from blood, taken at week 4, from a patient treated with tofacitinib. These receptors were obtained from a human donor with alopecia areata. Each CDR3 is given with its conserved first and last residue. The D gene is left open where the match is weak. Size is omitted from some rows. Given values are once, few, many or a class for expanded clones.

TRBD1	TRBV7-3	TRBJ2-3	.	CASSRGGRDTQYF	TGTGCCAGCAGTCGAGGGGGCAGAGATACGCAGTATTTT
TRBD1	TRBV25-1	TRBJ1-1	.	CASRPGQGARSEAFF	TGTGCCAGCAGACCGGGACAGGGGGCGCGGTCTGAAGCTTTCTTT
TRBD2	TRBV18	TRBJ2-7	.	CASSPPVGTSSYEQYF	TGTGCCAGCTCACCACCGGTGGGGACTAGCTCCTACGAGCAGTACTTC
.	TRBV11-2	TRBJ2-2	.	CASSLAGGTGELFF	TGTGCCAGCAGCCTCGCTGGTGGCACCGGGGAGCTGTTTTTT
TRBD1	TRBV30	TRBJ1-5	.	CAWSGKIQGASQPQHF	TGTGCCTGGAGTGGGAAAATCCAGGGGGCCAGTCAGCCCCAGCATTTT
.	TRBV6-5	TRBJ1-1	few	CASSRKNTEAFF	TGTGCCAGCAGCCGTAAGAACACTGAAGCTTTCTTT
.	TRBV9	TRBJ1-3	.	CASSPRDLRNTIYF	TGTGCCAGCAGCCCCCGGGACCTGAGAAACACCATATATTTT
TRBD1	TRBV30	TRBJ1-2	few	CAWSVQGIGYGYTF	TGTGCCTGGAGTGTACAGGGGATTGGCTATGGCTACACCTTC
.	TRBV10-3	TRBJ2-5	.	CAISNRLVGGETQYF	TGTGCCATCAGCAACAGGCTAGTTGGTGGAGAGACCCAGTACTTC
.	TRBV29-1	TRBJ1-1	.	CSARPREGNTEAFF	TGCAGCGCACGTCCCAGGGAAGGAAACACTGAAGCTTTCTTT
TRBD1	TRBV15	TRBJ1-6	few	CATSRDTGTGKDSPLHF	TGTGCCACCAGCAGAGATACCGGGACAGGGAAGGATTCACCCCTCCACTTT
.	TRBV11-2	TRBJ2-7	.	CASSLVPNSYEQYF	TGTGCCAGCAGCTTAGTCCCAAACTCCTACGAGCAGTACTTC
.	TRBV7-9	TRBJ1-2	.	CASSQEEGTFYGYTF	TGTGCCAGCAGCCAAGAAGAAGGGACCTTCTATGGCTACACCTTC
TRBD2	TRBV9	TRBJ2-1	.	CASSVDPAGSPGEQFF	TGTGCCAGCAGCGTAGATCCAGCGGGGAGCCCGGGGGAGCAGTTCTTC
.	TRBV6-1	TRBJ1-1	.	CASSEWSEAFF	TGTGCCAGCAGTGAATGGTCTGAAGCTTTCTTT
TRBD1	TRBV29-1	TRBJ2-7	few	CSASELTGYSYEQYF	TGCAGCGCCAGCGAACTGACAGGGTACTCCTACGAGCAGTACTTC
.	TRBV30	TRBJ2-2	few	CAWIGGFGTGELFF	TGTGCCTGGATAGGAGGGTTTGGAACCGGGGAGCTGTTTTTT
.	TRBV5-1	TRBJ1-3	few	CASSPRRGSSGNTIYF	TGCGCCAGCAGCCCCCGGAGAGGGAGCTCTGGAAACACCATATATTTT
TRBD1	TRBV5-1	TRBJ1-1	once	CASTGTGGTEAFF	TGCGCCAGCACCGGGACAGGGGGTACTGAAGCTTTCTTT
.	TRBV9	TRBJ1-4	.	CASSVGLNEKLFF	TGTGCCAGCAGCGTAGGACTTAATGAAAAACTGTTTTTT
.	TRBV9	TRBJ1-1	.	CASKGDSTEAFF	TGTGCCAGCAAGGGGGATAGTACTGAAGCTTTCTTT
.	TRBV19	TRBJ1-2	.	CATANHGRGYTF	TGTGCCACAGCGAACCACGGACGTGGCTACACCTTC
.	TRBV7-9	TRBJ1-2	once	CASSSLYGREGGYTF	TGTGCCAGCAGCTCCCTTTATGGCAGGGAGGGTGGCTACACCTTC
.	TRBV2	TRBJ1-4	.	CASSEGTATSNEKLFF	TGTGCCAGCAGTGAAGGGACAGCAACTTCTAATGAAAAACTGTTTTTT
.	TRBV11-2	TRBJ2-1	.	CASSLWGTYNEQFF	TGTGCCAGCAGCTTGTGGGGAACCTACAATGAGCAGTTCTTC
TRBD1	TRBV6-5	TRBJ1-2	few	CASTRTGEYYGYTF	TGTGCCAGCACGAGGACAGGGGAATACTATGGCTACACCTTC
.	TRBV5-1	TRBJ1-2	once	CASSSDRNGYTF	TGCGCCAGCAGCTCGGACAGAAATGGCTACACCTTC
.	TRBV7-9	TRBJ2-1	few	CASTTASVYNEQFF	TGTGCCAGCACGACCGCTAGCGTATACAATGAGCAGTTCTTC
.	TRBV30	TRBJ1-4	.	CAWMTRTNEKLFF	TGTGCCTGGATGACTAGAACTAATGAAAAACTGTTTTTT
TRBD2	TRBV19	TRBJ2-3	few	CASGETSDTQYF	TGTGCCAGTGGGGAGACTAGCGATACGCAGTATTTT
.	TRBV7-2	TRBJ2-3	many	CASSADYLSTDTQYF	TGTGCCAGCAGCGCCGACTACCTGAGCACAGATACGCAGTATTTT
.	TRBV29-1	TRBJ2-7	few	CSVTANSFYEQYF	TGCAGCGTCACCGCTAACAGCTTCTACGAGCAGTACTTC
TRBD2	TRBV27	TRBJ2-7	few	CASSPGLDVRGYEQYF	TGTGCCAGCAGTCCGGGACTAGACGTGAGGGGCTACGAGCAGTACTTC
.	TRBV7-8	TRBJ2-3	.	CASSLEGQTGFADTQYF	TGTGCCAGCAGCTTAGAAGGACAGACGGGTTTCGCAGATACGCAGTATTTT
.	TRBV18	TRBJ1-1	few	CASSPDIGETEAFF	TGTGCCAGCTCACCAGACATCGGGGAGACTGAAGCTTTCTTT
.	TRBV29-1	TRBJ2-5	few	CSVGVYQETQYF	TGCAGCGTTGGGGTGTACCAAGAGACCCAGTACTTC
.	TRBV5-1	TRBJ2-7	.	CASSFSLAAAAYEQYF	TGCGCCAGCAGCTTCTCTTTAGCGGCTGCAGCTTACGAGCAGTACTTC
.	TRBV29-1	TRBJ1-1	.	CSVRDTGGNTEAFF	TGCAGCGTCCGGGACACGGGGGGAAACACTGAAGCTTTCTTT
.	TRBV11-2	TRBJ2-5	.	CASSLDRTEETQYF	TGTGCCAGCAGCTTAGATCGGACAGAAGAGACCCAGTACTTC
.	TRBV7-2	TRBJ2-7	medium-sized	CASSLQQGLYEQYF	TGTGCCAGCAGTCTACAACAGGGCCTTTACGAGCAGTACTTC
TRBD2	TRBV7-7	TRBJ2-5	.	CASSLAGEGETQYF	TGTGCTAGCAGCTTAGCGGGGGAAGGGGAGACCCAGTACTTC
TRBD1	TRBV29-1	TRBJ1-5	.	CSVAGTENQPQHF	TGCAGCGTTGCGGGGACAGAGAATCAGCCCCAGCATTTT
.	TRBV5-4	TRBJ1-2	.	CASSLDRFDGYTF	TGTGCCAGCAGCTTGGACAGATTCGATGGCTACACCTTC
TRBD2	TRBV9	TRBJ2-2	.	CASSRGGAGPTGELFF	TGTGCCAGCAGCCGCGGGGGAGCGGGTCCCACCGGGGAGCTGTTTTTT
TRBD1	TRBV7-2	TRBJ2-5	.	CASSSRAGTAQETQYF	TGTGCCAGCAGCTCCCGGGCCGGGACAGCTCAAGAGACCCAGTACTTC
.	TRBV29-1	TRBJ2-1	few	CSVGTTSHEQFF	TGCAGCGTGGGGACAACTTCCCATGAGCAGTTCTTC
.	TRBV6-5	TRBJ2-3	.	CASTWGGTDTQYF	TGTGCCAGCACGTGGGGGGGCACAGATACGCAGTATTTT
TRBD2	TRBV15	TRBJ2-1	.	CATSRGSSGSRNEQFF	TGTGCCACCAGCAGAGGGTCCAGCGGGAGCCGCAATGAGCAGTTCTTC
.	TRBV5-1	TRBJ1-5	.	CASSLESGGQPQHF	TGCGCCAGCAGCTTGGAGTCGGGCGGTCAGCCCCAGCATTTT
.	TRBV30	TRBJ1-1	few	CAWSWGDGNTEAFF	TGTGCCTGGAGTTGGGGGGACGGGAACACTGAAGCTTTCTTT
.	TRBV5-6	TRBJ1-5	.	CASSFTGSGQPQHF	TGTGCCAGCAGCTTTACAGGCAGCGGACAGCCCCAGCATTTT
.	TRBV2	TRBJ1-2	few	CASSEGSANYGYTF	TGTGCCAGCAGTGAAGGGTCGGCTAACTATGGCTACACCTTC
TRBD1	TRBV7-9	TRBJ1-4	few	CASSQQGGLNEKLFF	TGTGCCAGCAGCCAACAGGGGGGACTTAATGAAAAACTGTTTTTT
TRBD1	TRBV5-1	TRBJ2-5	.	CASSSGTGETQYF	TGCGCCAGCAGCTCAGGGACAGGGGAGACCCAGTACTTC
.	TRBV29-1	TRBJ1-1	.	CSVEQRVSTEAFF	TGCAGCGTTGAGCAAAGGGTCAGCACTGAAGCTTTCTTT
TRBD1	TRBV18	TRBJ2-7	few	CASSPGQGIFYEQYF	TGTGCCAGCTCACCAGGACAGGGAATATTCTACGAGCAGTACTTC
TRBD2	TRBV4-2	TRBJ2-5	.	CASSQDFRSGGAGQTQYF	TGTGCCAGCAGCCAAGATTTTCGAAGCGGGGGGGCCGGACAGACCCAGTACTTC
TRBD2	TRBV27	TRBJ2-3	.	CASSSQGTSGRISDTQYF	TGTGCCAGCAGTAGCCAGGGGACTAGCGGGAGGATCTCAGATACGCAGTATTTT